One and the same sample provided the 11 T cell receptor beta chains below, sequenced in a study of blood T cell repertoires in COVID-19. Here immunoSEQ multiplex PCR was the method, and the copy in TCRdb shows in-frame clones only, minus some. The top ten clones hold 2% to 2.5% of a sample with 150,000 to 250,000 clones, about nine tenths of them seen once. The source material was PBMCs or T cells enriched from blood (not recorded which). The receptors shown here come from a woman between 25 and 40 years old who had recovered from COVID-19.

The gene calls are TRBV6-4 and TRBJ2-3; 11 bases align to TRBD1. CDR1 is MRHNA and CDR2 is SNTAGT in the germline V gene. CDR3 length: 15 amino acids. V lost 4 bases to trimming and J lost 5 bases; unmatched junction nucleotides: 5. The CDR3 sequence is CASSVGGQGGDTQYF. In DNA, the CDR3 is TGTGCCAGCAGTGTCGGGGGACAGGGGGGAGATACGCAGTATTTT.

The V and J genes are TRBV19 and TRBJ1-1; the D gene is possibly TRBD1 (5 bases). Per the germline V gene, CDR1 is LNHDA and CDR2 is SQIVND (reference sequence). Trimming left V 6 bases short and J 0 bases short, with 14 bases between. This CDR3 is built from 15 residues. This CDR3 is CASRQGAEMNTEAFF. The DNA of the CDR3 is TGTGCCAGTAGGCAAGGGGCAGAGATGAACACTGAAGCTTTCTTT.

This chain links TRBV28 with TRBJ1-2; TRBD1 aligns across 11 bases. The CDR3 sequence is 16 residues long. With V trimmed by 5 bases and J by 4 bases, 9 bases remained unmatched. CDR1 is MDHEN, CDR2 SYDVKM, per germline. Written as DNA, the CDR3 is TGTGCCAGCAGTAGTGGCCCGGGACAGGGGGTCTATGGCTACACCTTC. It specifies CASSSGPGQGVYGYTF.

This clone was observed a handful of times. The genes are TRBV2 and TRBJ2-1, with 9 nucleotides matching TRBD1. Germline V gene data show CDR1 as SNHLY and CDR2 as FYNNEI. The length of the CDR3 is 13 residues. V lost 9 bases and J lost 2; bases outside the gene matches: 2. The CDR3 nucleotides read TGTGCCAGTCGGGACAGGGCCTACAATGAGCAGTTCTTC. It translates to CASRDRAYNEQFF.

V and J are TRBV28 and TRBJ2-3, with 8 nucleotides matching TRBD2. There are 15 residues in the CDR3. The germline V gene has CDR1 MDHEN and CDR2 SYDVKM. Trimming removed 5 bases from V and 3 bases from J; junction bases left unmatched: 7. The CDR3 DNA reads as TGTGCCAGCAGTCTGAGCGGGAGTATAACAGATACGCAGTATTTT. Translating gives CASSLSGSITDTQYF.

The chain is built from TRBV30 and TRBJ1-6; 10 nucleotides agree with TRBD1. This CDR3 region has 17 residues. In germline, CDR1 is GTSNPN, CDR2 SVGIG (reference sequence). V lost 3 bases to trimming and J lost 5 bases; unmatched junction nucleotides: 10. CDR3 in amino acids: CAWSPGTGVPNNSPLHF. CDR3 coding DNA: TGTGCCTGGAGCCCCGGGACAGGGGTCCCCAATAATTCACCCCTCCACTTT.

The chain links TRBV6-2 or TRBV6-3 to TRBJ2-4; maybe TRBD2 (5 bases). CDR3 length: 13 amino acids. V was pared by 0 bases and J by 14 bases, with 14 bases between. Germline CDR1 is MNHEY and CDR2 is SVGEGT. This CDR3 reads CASSYSGDMREYF. CDR3 bases: TGTGCCAGCAGTTACTCGGGCGACATGAGGGAGTACTTC.

The chain joins TRBV18 to TRBJ1-1, with D unclear. Germline CDR1 is KGHSH and CDR2 is LQKENI. This CDR3 comprises 15 residues. V dropped 4 bases and J dropped 0 bases, with 12 bases sitting between them. CDR3 amino acids: CASSRRELMNTEAFF. In DNA form, the CDR3 reads TGTGCCAGCTCACGAAGAGAATTAATGAACACTGAAGCTTTCTTT.

With regard to this clone: Other DNA sequences from this sample encode an identical CDR3 as well. The chain joins TRBV18 to TRBJ1-5; 11 nucleotides line up with TRBD1. The length of the CDR3 is 16 residues. The germline gives CDR1 KGHSH, CDR2 LQKENI. With V trimmed by 3 bases and J by 1 base, 2 bases remained unmatched. CDR3 protein: CASSPGQGESNQPQHF. CDR3 DNA: TGTGCCAGCTCACCGGGACAGGGGGAAAGCAATCAGCCCCAGCATTTT.

The rearrangement links TRBV6-2 or TRBV6-3 to TRBJ2-1; TRBD2 matches at 11 bases. V gave up 0 bases and J gave up 8 bases; unmatched junction bases: 6. CDR3 length: 16 amino acids. CDR1 and CDR2 (germline): MNHEY, SVGEGT. CDR3: CASSYSNSGRADEQFF. Here the CDR3 DNA reads TGTGCCAGCAGTTACTCGAATAGCGGGAGGGCCGATGAGCAGTTCTTC.

The rearrangement joins TRBV6-5 to TRBJ1-6; no definite D call. V was trimmed by 2 bases and J by 0 bases, leaving 8 bases between them. The CDR3 has 16 residues. Germline assignment: CDR1 MNHEY and CDR2 SVGAGI. The CDR3 DNA reads as TGTGCCAGCAGTTACACTACGAGCTCCTATAATTCACCCCTCCACTTT. Its translation is CASSYTTSSYNSPLHF.